These 26 T cell receptor beta chains came from one sample sequenced in a study of response to subunit inactivated influenza vaccine. TCRdb called the RT-PCR reads again in MiXCR, with one record for every CDR3 protein. The sample has 490,000 or so distinct CDR3 sequences; roughly 8.2% are singletons. The material sequenced was PBMCs from blood, taken less than 30 months after vaccination. Every receptor here comes from a man aged 50-75 years who received an inactivated influenza vaccine.

The genes are TRBV4-3 and TRBJ2-5, with 8 bases fitting TRBD2. The CDR3 length is 18 residues. Germline V gene lookup returns CDR1 LGHNA and CDR2 YSLEER. The J segment lost 0 bases and the V segment lost 1 base, leaving 10 bases of the junction unmatched. CDR3 nucleotide sequence: TGCGCCAGCAGCCAAGGGGTCCAGCGGGGGACCTACCAAGAGACCCAGTACTTC. Its translation: CASSQGVQRGTYQETQYF.

This clonotype showed up just a few times. The J gene is TRBJ2-7, the V gene TRBV20-1, with 10 bases matching TRBD1. V trimming: 0 bases; J trimming: 3 bases; junction bases outside the gene matches: 11. CDR1 is DFQATT, CDR2 SNEGSKA, per germline (reference sequence). This CDR3 has 17 residues. The CDR3 nucleotides read TGCAGTGCTAGAGATCTCACCTCGGGACAGGGGAACTACGAGCAGTACTTC. Its translation: CSARDLTSGQGNYEQYF.

This clonotype was observed at least ten times. The V gene is TRBV5-4, the J gene TRBJ2-6, with TRBD1 matching over 9 bases. This CDR3 spans 19 amino acids. Germline V gene lookup returns CDR1 SGHNT and CDR2 YYREEE (reference sequence). The ends lost 2 bases at V and 0 bases at J; junction bases unmatched: 9. CDR3: CASSFRDRVFLSGANVLTF. For the CDR3, the DNA is TGTGCCAGCAGCTTCCGGGACAGGGTATTCCTCTCTGGGGCCAACGTCCTGACTTTC. The variable domain in full, completed from reference TRBV5-4 and TRBJ2-6, reads ETGVTQSPTHLIKTRGQQVTLRCSSQSGHNTVSWYQQALGQGPQFIFQYYREEENGRGNFPPRFSGLQFPNYSSELNVNALELDDSALYLCASSFRDRVFLSGANVLTFGAGSRLTVL.

This clonotype has a count of ten or more. The junction and the germline gene differ at one end; a read error may be behind it. The chain couples TRBV11-2 to TRBJ2-5; 15 bases are shared with TRBD2. The CDR3 sequence is 19 residues long. Germline values: CDR1 SGHAT, CDR2 FQNNGV. The CDR3 reads CASSLSLGLAGGRQGTQYF. The CDR3 bases are TGTGCCAGCAGCTTAAGCCTGGGACTAGCGGGGGGCCGCCAAGGGACCCAGTACTTC.

The CDR3, as DNA: TGCGCCAGCAGCTTGTTCGGAGATCTCAATTCACCCCTCCACTTT. It specifies CASSLFGDLNSPLHF. The chain joins TRBV5-1 to TRBJ1-6; D unclear. Trimming cost V 1 base and J 7 bases, with 12 bases left between them. This CDR3 spans 15 amino acids. The germline V gene has CDR1 SGHRS and CDR2 YFSETQ.

This clonotype was observed a few times. This chain links TRBV6-2 or TRBV6-3 with TRBJ2-5; 8 nucleotides agree with TRBD2. The germline V gene has CDR1 MNHEY and CDR2 SVGEGT. The CDR3 length is 15 residues. V dropped 2 bases and J dropped 5; count of bases not matched to a gene: 7. In nucleotides, the CDR3 is TGTGCCAGCAGTTACCAGCGGGAGAAGTTGGAGACCCAGTACTTC. Translated: CASSYQREKLETQYF.

This clonotype has a handful of counts. The CDR3, as DNA: TGCAGTGCTAGAGATCTAGTTCGGCGGGGCTGGTACGAGCAGTACTTC. Translated: CSARDLVRRGWYEQYF. This chain joins TRBV20-1 and TRBJ2-7; possibly TRBD2 for D (6 bases). Germline values: CDR1 DFQATT, CDR2 SNEGSKA (reference sequence). The CDR3 consists of 16 residues. With 0 bases removed from V and 4 bases from J, the gap between germline ends came to 19 bases.

This clonotype was seen a few times. The chain employs TRBV20-1 and TRBJ2-1, with D possibly matching TRBD1 (6 bases). From germline, CDR1 is DFQATT and CDR2 SNEGSKA (reference sequence). Trimming pared 2 bases from V and 8 bases from J, leaving 13 bases between. The CDR3 is made up of 13 amino acids. This CDR3 reads CSARSRGADEQFF. DNA of the CDR3: TGCAGTGCTAGATCCAGGGGCGCGGATGAGCAGTTCTTC.

This clonotype was counted ten times or more. The chain carries TRBV12-3 or TRBV12-4 and TRBJ2-5, with 8 bases fitting TRBD2. J gave up 4 bases and V 5 bases, and 12 bases lay outside the gene matches. The CDR3 is made up of 16 amino acids. The CDR3 protein is CASSLGISGTPETQYF. The CDR3 region has the DNA TGTGCCAGCAGTCTAGGGATTAGCGGGACTCCAGAGACCCAGTACTTC.

This clonotype was seen repeatedly, ten times or more. This chain links TRBV12-3 or TRBV12-4 with TRBJ1-2; D remains ambiguous. Trimming shortened V by 7 bases and J by 1 base, and 7 bases separated the two germline ends. This CDR3 has 12 amino acids. The CDR3 DNA is TGTGCCAGCAACGGACGTAACTATGGCTACACCTTC. Its translation: CASNGRNYGYTF.

There are many counts of this clonotype. V is TRBV9 and J is TRBJ2-3; possibly TRBD1 for D (6 bases). The V and J ends lost 2 bases and 6 bases respectively, with 7 bases between them. Germline CDR1 is SGDLS and CDR2 is YYNGEE. This CDR3 has 12 amino acids. This CDR3 reads CASSVRGDTQYF. In DNA form, the CDR3 reads TGTGCCAGCAGCGTTAGGGGGGATACGCAGTATTTT.

This sequence joins TRBV20-1 and TRBJ2-5, with TRBD2 as a possible D gene (6 bases). Per germline, CDR1 DFQATT and CDR2 SNEGSKA (reference sequence). Trimming left V 5 bases short and J 5 bases short, with 18 bases between. CDR3 length: 14 residues. The CDR3 loop is CSAPFAGLIETQYF. The CDR3 DNA follows: TGCAGTGCTCCCTTTGCGGGACTGATCGAGACCCAGTACTTC.

This clonotype has only a few counts. This sequence joins TRBV12-3 or TRBV12-4 and TRBJ1-2; no reliable D call. Trimming took off 3 bases at V and 7 bases at J, with 12 bases between the two ends. The CDR3 has 13 amino acids. CDR3: CASSLKRAAGYTF. The CDR3 nucleotides are TGTGCCAGCAGTTTGAAAAGGGCCGCTGGCTACACCTTC.

This rearrangement joins TRBV20-1 to TRBJ2-1; unclear D gene. V was pared by 4 bases and J by 10 bases, with 11 bases between. CDR3 size: 11 residues. Germline CDR1 and CDR2: DFQATT and SNEGSKA (reference sequence). The CDR3 is CSATSRWEQFF. In DNA form, the CDR3 reads TGCAGTGCTACCTCCCGTTGGGAGCAGTTCTTC.

This clonotype occurred many times. V is TRBV29-1 and J is TRBJ2-1; D not resolved. CDR3 length equals 11 residues. CDR1 SQVTM and CDR2 ANQGSEA come from the germline V gene. V lost 6 bases and J lost 3, with 6 bases in between. This CDR3 reads CSVRIYNEQFF. In DNA, the CDR3 is TGCAGCGTCAGGATCTACAATGAGCAGTTCTTC.

This clonotype was seen at least ten times. J is TRBJ1-2 and V is TRBV11-2; the D is unclear. The V gene lost 6 bases and the J gene lost 2 bases, with 16 bases spanning the gap. Germline V lookup: CDR1 SGHAT, CDR2 FQNNGV. CDR3 length: 15 amino acids. CDR3 sequence (DNA): TGTGCCAGCAGGCTACCTTTTGGACCGAACTATGGCTACACCTTC. It encodes CASRLPFGPNYGYTF. The variable domain in full, completed from reference TRBV11-2 and TRBJ1-2, reads EAGVAQSPRYKIIEKRQSVAFWCNPISGHATLYWYQQILGQGPKLLIQFQNNGVVDDSQLPKDRFSAERLKGVDSTLKIQPAKLEDSAVYLCASRLPFGPNYGYTFGSGTRLTVV.

This clonotype turned up a few times. The chain carries TRBV7-9 and TRBJ2-7; 10 bases are a match to TRBD2. This CDR3 has 17 amino acids. Per germline, CDR1 SEHNR and CDR2 FQNEAQ (reference sequence). Losses at the gene ends were 4 bases for V and 5 bases for J; bases not matched to a gene: 14. This CDR3 reads CASSSQPFSGRAHEQYF. CDR3 DNA sequence: TGTGCCAGCAGCTCCCAGCCCTTCAGCGGGAGGGCTCACGAGCAGTACTTC.

There are a few counts of this clonotype. V gene TRBV5-1 combines with J gene TRBJ1-2; D perhaps matches TRBD1 (6 bases). V was cut by 0 bases and J by 4 bases, with 13 bases left in between. Germline lookup yields CDR1 SGHRS and CDR2 YFSETQ. The CDR3 runs 15 residues. The CDR3 loop is CASSLDEGGGYGYTF. In DNA, the CDR3 is TGCGCCAGCAGCTTGGATGAGGGGGGCGGCTATGGCTACACCTTC.

In this sample, this clonotype turned up many times. This sequence joins TRBV20-1 and TRBJ2-1; possible D gene TRBD1, 6 bases. V lost 6 bases and J lost 7, with 19 bases in between. The CDR3 has 14 amino acids. Germline V lookup: CDR1 DFQATT, CDR2 SNEGSKA (reference sequence). CDR3 bases: TGCAGTGCAGTCGAGCGACAGGTCCGGAATGAGCAGTTCTTC. It yields the protein CSAVERQVRNEQFF.

This clonotype was seen a few times. The chain recombines TRBV5-1 with TRBJ1-6; D is perhaps TRBD1 (6 bases). The germline V gene has CDR1 SGHRS and CDR2 YFSETQ. With 1 base removed from V and 7 bases from J, the gap between germline ends came to 12 bases. The CDR3 is 15 residues long. This chain's CDR3 is CASSLSYRENSPLHF. Here the CDR3 DNA reads TGCGCCAGCAGCTTGTCGTACAGGGAGAATTCACCCCTCCACTTT.

This clonotype has only a few counts. The rearrangement links TRBV7-2 to TRBJ2-7; D not resolved. The CDR3 length is 15 residues. Germline V gene lookup returns CDR1 SGHTA and CDR2 FQGNSA. V was clipped by 1 base and J by 5 bases, with 15 bases between them. As DNA, the CDR3 is TGTGCCAGCAGCTTAGGGGCTAGGAGTACCCACGAGCAGTACTTC. It is translated as CASSLGARSTHEQYF.

This clonotype was counted a few times. The chain links TRBV20-1 to TRBJ2-5, with a possible D match to TRBD2 (7 bases). The length of the CDR3 is 16 residues. CDR1 is DFQATT and CDR2 is SNEGSKA in the germline V gene (reference sequence). V was pared by 2 bases and J by 5 bases, with 21 bases between. The CDR3 protein is CSARLWGAGEVETQYF. The CDR3 DNA reads TGCAGTGCTAGACTCTGGGGGGCGGGAGAAGTGGAGACCCAGTACTTC.

This clonotype showed up just a few times. The CDR3 sequence is CASSQGTRLQETQYF. CDR3 DNA: TGCGCCAGCAGCCAAGGGACTAGGTTGCAAGAGACCCAGTACTTC. The chain has TRBV4-1 and TRBJ2-5; 7 positions agree with TRBD2. This CDR3 region has 15 residues. V lost 1 base, J lost 2 bases, and 4 bases stayed unmatched. Looked up from germline, CDR1 is MGHRA and CDR2 is YSYEKL.

The table lists this clonotype with a few counts. The chain combines TRBV5-6 with TRBJ2-3; 10 bases line up with TRBD2. V shed 2 bases and J 7 bases; nucleotides not matched to a gene: 4. CDR1 SGHDT and CDR2 YYEEEE come from the germline V gene. This CDR3 is built from 14 residues. CDR3 sequence reads: CASSFGTSEYTQYF. Here the CDR3 DNA reads TGTGCCAGCAGCTTTGGGACTAGCGAATATACGCAGTATTTT.

Of note for this clonotype: The junction departs from the called germline gene at one end, perhaps through a read error. This chain joins TRBV27 and TRBJ2-2, with D possibly being TRBD1 or TRBD2 (5 bases each). Germline V CDR1 and CDR2: MNHEY, SMNVEV (reference sequence). The CDR3 covers 15 residues. CDR3 sequence: CASGFRQGLAGELFF. The CDR3, as DNA: TGTGCCAGCGGTTTCCGGCAGGGATTAGCGGGGGAGCTGTTTTTT.

This clonotype was detected ten times or more. The J gene is TRBJ2-5, the V gene TRBV2; TRBD1 is a possible D gene (6 bases). The CDR3 has 14 residues. Trimming stripped 3 bases from V and 4 bases from J, with 12 bases between. The germline CDR1 and CDR2 sequences are SNHLY and FYNNEI. The CDR3 DNA reads as TGTGCCAGCAGTGAGATAGGGGGTGGAGAGACCCAGTACTTC. As protein: CASSEIGGGETQYF.